The rows below give T cell receptor beta chains drawn from one sample of a study of long-term antiretroviral therapy in people with HIV. The repertoire was sequenced with immunoSEQ multiplex PCR; TCRdb's copy has only in-frame clones and lacks some. The data contain approximately 30,000 clones, approximately 80% of them singletons. The source was unsorted PBMCs, collected 2.8 years after starting antiretroviral therapy. The receptors stem from a man aged 25 to 40 with HIV. CDR3s include the opening cysteine and the closing phenylalanine or tryptophan.

v_call	cdr3_aa
TRBV5-5	CASSLEPRDYGYTF
TRBV9	CASSVVHGGYYGYTF
TRBV19	CASRSDRAAPEAFF
TRBV5-4	CASSFPGPEKEQFF
TRBV4-3	CASSQGSGGTDTQYF
TRBV18	CASSPPYSGGLSYEQYF
TRBV19	CASRRTGELFF
TRBV18	CASSARPNEKLFF
TRBV28	CASSFFGEKSEQYF
TRBV19	CATLPHRGARGNTIYF
TRBV6-1	CASSLTRVGYTF
TRBV5-4	CASSQTGTGAYEQYF
TRBV18	CASSPRGRLPYGYTF
TRBV18	CASSLRDGTYEQYF
TRBV2	CASKGAGLRSTEAFF
TRBV11-2	CASSLVQGGGDTQYF
TRBV5-6	CASSLGGGEKLFF
TRBV28	CASSRQGWENSPLHF
TRBV18	CASSPVTGGQETQYF
TRBV5-1	CASSLGGNTGELFF
TRBV18	CASSPLGSNEKLFF
TRBV6-5	CASSPGGLYEQYF
TRBV9	CASSIRQGSSPLHF
TRBV28	CASSAGGSNTEAFF
TRBV6-5	CASRVAGGYNEQFF
TRBV2	CASSASGFTEAFF
TRBV10-3	CAISDPARADTQYF
TRBV7-3	CASSATAGTGNTEAFF
TRBV28	CASSFTRTGLGEQYF
TRBV6-1	CASSERGSHEQYF
TRBV7-6	CASSPRDSFYEQYF
TRBV2	CASRDRGQAFF
TRBV5-4	CASSSSGGISYEQYF
TRBV13	CASSLSSYEQYF
TRBV30	CAWSAGPQLLRAFF
TRBV18	CASSPVGFADTQYF
TRBV19	CASSISAPSNQPQHF
TRBV7-2	CASSPTGTKNTNYGYTF
TRBV5-1	CASTLRRLGDTEAFF
TRBV11-2	CASSFGTGHSPLHF
TRBV15	CATSVGRFTGELFF
TRBV7-2	CASSLRGGTTEAFF
TRBV27	CASSLTYSYEQYF
TRBV30	CAWSVLSGETQYF
TRBV4-1	CASSHFTGETYEQYF
TRBV6-9	CASSVYGKTYGYTF
TRBV28	CATTRPSSYEQYF
TRBV15	CATSRDRHSEAFF
TRBV7-2	CASSLAGLGGGLYEQYF
TRBV19	CASSVRDIAGELFF